This T cell receptor beta chain was retrieved from a study of identical twins. A universal primer site was created by template switching, with the cDNA bearing unique molecular identifiers. One entry per CDR3 protein, called by TCRdb with MiXCR from the 5' RACE reads. The sample holds under 300,000 distinct CDR3 sequences, around 15% seen once. This clonotype was seen a few times. The germline V gene has CDR1 SGHVS and CDR2 FNYEAQ. V was trimmed by 1 base and J by 5 bases, leaving 14 bases between them. This CDR3 region has 15 residues. This TCR was sampled from a woman aged 18-29 years in good health. The V call is TRBV7-6, the J call TRBJ1-2; D is unclear. The sample consisted of memory (CD45RO+) T cells sorted from blood. CDR3 region: CASSLETGRLYGYTF. The CDR3 nucleotides read TGTGCCAGCAGCTTAGAGACCGGCCGATTATATGGCTACACCTTC.